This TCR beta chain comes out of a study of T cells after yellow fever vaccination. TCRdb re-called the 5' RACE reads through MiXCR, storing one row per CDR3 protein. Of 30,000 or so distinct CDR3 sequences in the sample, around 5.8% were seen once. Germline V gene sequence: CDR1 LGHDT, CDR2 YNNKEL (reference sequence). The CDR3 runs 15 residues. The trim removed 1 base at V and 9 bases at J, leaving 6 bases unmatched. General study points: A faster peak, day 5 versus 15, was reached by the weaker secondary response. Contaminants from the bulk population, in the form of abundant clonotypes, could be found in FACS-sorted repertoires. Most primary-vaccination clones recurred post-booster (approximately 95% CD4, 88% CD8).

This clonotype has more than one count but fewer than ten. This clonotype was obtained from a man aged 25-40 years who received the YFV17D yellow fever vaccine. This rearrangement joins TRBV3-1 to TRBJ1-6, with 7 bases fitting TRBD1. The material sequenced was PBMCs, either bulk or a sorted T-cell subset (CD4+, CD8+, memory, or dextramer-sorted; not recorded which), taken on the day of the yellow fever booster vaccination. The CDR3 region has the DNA TGTGCCAGCAGCCAAGGGCAGGGGGTGGCTTCACCCCTCCACTTT. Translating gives CASSQGQGVASPLHF.